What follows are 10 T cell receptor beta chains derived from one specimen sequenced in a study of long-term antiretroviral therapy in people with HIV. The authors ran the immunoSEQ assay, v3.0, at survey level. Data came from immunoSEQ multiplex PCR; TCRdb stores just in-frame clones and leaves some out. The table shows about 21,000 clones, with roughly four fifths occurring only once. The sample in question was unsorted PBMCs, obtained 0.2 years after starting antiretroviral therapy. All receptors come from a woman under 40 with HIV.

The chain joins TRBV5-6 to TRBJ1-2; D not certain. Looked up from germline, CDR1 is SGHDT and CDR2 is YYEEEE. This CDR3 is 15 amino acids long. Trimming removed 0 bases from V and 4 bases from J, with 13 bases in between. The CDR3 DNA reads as TGTGCCAGCAGCTTGGACCGAGCACCACTCTATGGCTACACCTTC. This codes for CASSLDRAPLYGYTF. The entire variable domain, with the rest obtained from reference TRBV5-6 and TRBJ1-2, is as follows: DAGVTQSPTHLIKTRGQQVTLRCSPKSGHDTVSWYQQALGQGPQFIFQYYEEEERQRGNFPDRFSGHQFPNYSSELNVNALLLGDSALYLCASSLDRAPLYGYTFGSGTRLTVV.

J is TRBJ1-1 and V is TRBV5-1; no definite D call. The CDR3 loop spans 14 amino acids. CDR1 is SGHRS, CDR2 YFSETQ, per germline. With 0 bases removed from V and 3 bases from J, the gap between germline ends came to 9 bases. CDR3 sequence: CASSLAGSHTEAFF. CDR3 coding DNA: TGCGCCAGCAGCTTGGCCGGGTCCCACACTGAAGCTTTCTTT.

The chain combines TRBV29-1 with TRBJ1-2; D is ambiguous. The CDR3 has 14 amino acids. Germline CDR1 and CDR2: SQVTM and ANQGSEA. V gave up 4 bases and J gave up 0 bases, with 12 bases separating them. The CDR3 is CSVVVSLANYGYTF. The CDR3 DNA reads TGCAGCGTTGTTGTCAGCCTTGCTAACTATGGCTACACCTTC. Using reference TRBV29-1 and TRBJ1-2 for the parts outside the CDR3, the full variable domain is SAVISQKPSRDICQRGTSLTIQCQVDSQVTMMFWYRQQPGQSLTLIATANQGSEATYESGFVIDKFPISRPNLTFSTLTVSNMSPEDSSIYLCSVVVSLANYGYTFGSGTRLTVV.

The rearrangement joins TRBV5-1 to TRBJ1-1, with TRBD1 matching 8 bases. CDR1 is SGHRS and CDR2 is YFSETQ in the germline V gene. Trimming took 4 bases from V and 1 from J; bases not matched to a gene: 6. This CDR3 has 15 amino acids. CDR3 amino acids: CASSPRTGKNTEAFF. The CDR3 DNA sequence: TGCGCCAGCAGCCCCCGGACAGGGAAGAACACTGAAGCTTTCTTT.

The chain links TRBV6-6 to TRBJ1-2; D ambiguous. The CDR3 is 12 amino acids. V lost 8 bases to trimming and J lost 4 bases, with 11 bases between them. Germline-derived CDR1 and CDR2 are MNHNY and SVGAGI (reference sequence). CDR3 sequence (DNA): TGTGCCAGCTCTCCCAAAGGCTATGGCTACACCTTC. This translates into CASSPKGYGYTF.

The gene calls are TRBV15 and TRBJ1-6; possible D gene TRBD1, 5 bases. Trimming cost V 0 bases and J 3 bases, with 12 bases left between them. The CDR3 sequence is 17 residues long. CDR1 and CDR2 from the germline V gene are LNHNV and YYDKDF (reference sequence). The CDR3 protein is CATSRDRIGDYNSPLHF. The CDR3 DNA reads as TGTGCCACCAGCAGAGATCGAATAGGGGACTATAATTCACCCCTCCACTTT.

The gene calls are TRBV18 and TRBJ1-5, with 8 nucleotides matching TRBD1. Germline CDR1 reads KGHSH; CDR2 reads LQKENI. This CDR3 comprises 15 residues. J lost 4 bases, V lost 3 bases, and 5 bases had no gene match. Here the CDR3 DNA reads TGTGCCAGCTCACCGGAGACAGGGGAGAATCAGCCCCAGCATTTT. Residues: CASSPETGENQPQHF. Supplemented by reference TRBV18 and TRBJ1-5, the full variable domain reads NAGVMQNPRHLVRRRGQEARLRCSPMKGHSHVYWYRQLPEEGLKFMVYLQKENIIDESGMPKERFSAEFPKEGPSILRIQQVVRGDSAAYFCASSPETGENQPQHFGDGTRLSIL.

The CDR3 nucleotides are TGTGCCAGCAGTTACCGGGGTCACGAGCAGTACTTC. Translating gives CASSYRGHEQYF. The V call is TRBV6-5, the J call TRBJ2-7; tentatively, D is TRBD2 (5 bases). This CDR3 has 12 residues. Deletions cut 2 bases from V and 5 bases from J, with 7 bases between. Germline V gene data show CDR1 as MNHEY and CDR2 as SVGAGI.

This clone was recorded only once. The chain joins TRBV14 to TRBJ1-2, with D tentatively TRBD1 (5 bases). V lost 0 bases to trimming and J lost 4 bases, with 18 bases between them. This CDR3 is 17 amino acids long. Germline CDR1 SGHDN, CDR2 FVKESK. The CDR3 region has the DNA TGTGCCAGCAGCCAAGAATGGAACAGGAGGATGACCTATGGCTACACCTTC. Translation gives CASSQEWNRRMTYGYTF.

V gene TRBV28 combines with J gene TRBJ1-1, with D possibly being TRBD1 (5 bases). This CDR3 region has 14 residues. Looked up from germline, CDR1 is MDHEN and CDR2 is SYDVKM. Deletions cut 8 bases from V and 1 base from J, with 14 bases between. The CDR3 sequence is CASPPGTGNTEAFF. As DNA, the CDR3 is TGTGCCAGCCCTCCCGGGACGGGGAACACTGAAGCTTTCTTT.